The subject of this entry is one TCR beta chain. One junction end does not reproduce the germline sequence, and a read error may be involved. These data come from a study of T cells in Graves' hyperthyroidism and ophthalmopathy. Study overall: Peripheral blood sampling occurred at initial diagnosis, before any treatment.

The CDR3 contains 15 residues. Germline CDR1 is SSHAT and CDR2 is FNYEAQ (reference sequence). Authors of the study amplified TCR beta CDR3 regions from RNA transcripts. An initial round of RT-PCR targeting the TCR CDR3 relied on the HTBI primer set. One entry per CDR3 protein results from TCRdb running MiXCR on the multiplex PCR reads. The sample carries approximately 570,000 distinct CDR3 sequences, 15% to 20% recorded once. The chain uses TRBV7-7 and TRBJ2-3; 7 bases agree with TRBD2. The clonotype originates from a middle-aged man with Graves' ophthalmopathy. Sample: blood. CDR3 coding DNA: TGTGCTAGCAGCTTAGGTCCAGGGAGGGCAGATACGCAGTATTTT. Amino acids: CASSLGPGRADTQYF. The whole variable domain, filled in from reference TRBV7-7 and TRBJ2-3, reads GAGVSQSPRYKVTKRGQDVTLRCDPISSHATLYWYQQALGQGPEFLTYFNYEAQPDKSGLPSDRFSAERPEGSISTLTIQRTEQRDSAMYRCASSLGPGRADTQYFGPGTRLTVL.